This T cell receptor (beta chain) was sequenced in a study of control samples from healthy donors and cancer patients. CDR1 SNHLY and CDR2 FYNNEI come from the germline V gene. V trimming: 3 bases; J trimming: 4 bases; junction bases outside the gene matches: 6. CDR3 length equals 14 residues. This clone was seen just once. Sequencing was performed with immunoSEQ multiplex PCR; in TCRdb, only in-frame clones are kept and a portion is missing. The data contain over 150,000 clones, about 95% of them singletons. This chain uses TRBV2 with TRBJ2-7; 7 bases map to TRBD1. Sequences were obtained from PBMCs. The clonotype was recovered from a man aged 55-75 years with colorectal cancer. The DNA for the CDR3 is TGTGCCAGCAGTGAGTACAGGGGTGCTTACGAGCAGTACTTC. This translates into CASSEYRGAYEQYF.